This T cell receptor beta chain was captured in a study of blood T cell repertoires in COVID-19. Overall study: The samples span acute and convalescent COVID-19 from the United States, Italy and Spain. Sample material is recorded as cDNA or gDNA derived from T cells, B-cell-depleted T cells, or PBMCs.

The CDR3 has 18 amino acids. V lost 5 bases and J 0 bases, leaving 19 bases between the germline ends. Germline loops: CDR1 MNHNY, CDR2 SVGAGI (reference sequence). Methods used by the authors: The authors estimated nucleated cell counts from reference gene primer amplification. Assay: immunoSEQ multiplex PCR; the TCRdb copy retains only in-frame clones and omits some. The DNA gave D and trimming, while V, J and clone size come from that table. The sample has roughly 200,000 clones, approximately 86% seen once; the top ten hold roughly 3%. This rearrangement joins TRBV6-6 to TRBJ1-4; tentatively, D is TRBD1 (6 bases). The sequence was obtained from a man in his sixties with acute or convalescent COVID-19. Sequenced input: peripheral blood. The CDR3 DNA sequence: TGTGCCAGCAGTCGACGGGGCAGGGGAGCTACAACTAATGAAAAACTGTTTTTT. It translates to CASSRRGRGATTNEKLFF.